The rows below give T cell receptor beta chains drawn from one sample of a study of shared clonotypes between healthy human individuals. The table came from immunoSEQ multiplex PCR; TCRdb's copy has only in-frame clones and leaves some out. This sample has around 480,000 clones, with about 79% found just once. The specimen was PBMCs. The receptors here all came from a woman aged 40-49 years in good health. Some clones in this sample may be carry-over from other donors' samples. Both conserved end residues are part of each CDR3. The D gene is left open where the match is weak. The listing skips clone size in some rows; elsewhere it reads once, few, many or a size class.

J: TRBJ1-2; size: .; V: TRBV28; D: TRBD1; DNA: TGTGCCAGCAGTTCGGGACAGGGCTATGGCTACACCTTC; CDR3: CASSSGQGYGYTF
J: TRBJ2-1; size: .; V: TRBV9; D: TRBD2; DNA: TGTGCCAGCAGCGGAGAGGGGACTAGATTCTACAATGAGCAGTTCTTC; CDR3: CASSGEGTRFYNEQFF
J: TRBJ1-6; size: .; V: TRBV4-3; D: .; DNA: TGCGCCAGCAGCCAGAGCTCCTATAATTCACCCCTCCACTTT; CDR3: CASSQSSYNSPLHF
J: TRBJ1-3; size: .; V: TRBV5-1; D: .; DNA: TGCGCCAGCAGCTCGACGCCAGGGAGCTCTGGAAACACCATATATTTT; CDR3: CASSSTPGSSGNTIYF
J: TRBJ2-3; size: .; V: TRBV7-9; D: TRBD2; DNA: TGTGCCAGCAGCCCGTGGACTAGCGCCACAGATACGCAGTATTTT; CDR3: CASSPWTSATDTQYF
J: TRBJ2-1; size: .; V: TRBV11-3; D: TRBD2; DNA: TGTGCCAGCAGCTTAGACCCCCTAGCGGGAGCATCAAATGAGCAGTTCTTC; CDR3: CASSLDPLAGASNEQFF
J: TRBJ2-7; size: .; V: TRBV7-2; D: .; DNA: TGTGCCAGCAGCTTAGGCAGGGGGGGACTCTACGAGCAGTACTTC; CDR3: CASSLGRGGLYEQYF
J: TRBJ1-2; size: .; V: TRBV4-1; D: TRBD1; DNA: TGCGCCAGCAGCCAAGATAACAGGGGCCGCTATGGCTACACCTTC; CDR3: CASSQDNRGRYGYTF
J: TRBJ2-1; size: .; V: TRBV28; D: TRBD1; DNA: TGTGCCACCCTTAGGGACAGTCACTACAATGAGCAGTTCTTC; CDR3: CATLRDSHYNEQFF
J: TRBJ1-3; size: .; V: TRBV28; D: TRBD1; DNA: TGTGCCAGCAGTTTATTTGCCGGACAGGGCGATGGAAACACCATATATTTT; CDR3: CASSLFAGQGDGNTIYF
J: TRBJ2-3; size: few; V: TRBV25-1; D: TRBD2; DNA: TGTGCCAGCAGTGAATTTGGCGCTAGCGGGAGGGCCTTAGATACGCAGTATTTT; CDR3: CASSEFGASGRALDTQYF
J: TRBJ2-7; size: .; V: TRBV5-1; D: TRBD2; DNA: TGCGCCAGCAGCTTTAGCGGGAGCTCCTACGAGCAGTACTTC; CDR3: CASSFSGSSYEQYF
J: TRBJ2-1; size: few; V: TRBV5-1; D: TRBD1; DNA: TGCGCCAGCACCCAAGCCGGGACAGGTCACAATGAGCAGTTCTTC; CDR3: CASTQAGTGHNEQFF
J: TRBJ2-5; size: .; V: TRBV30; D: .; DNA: TGTGCCTGGAGCCAGGTTGGGGAGACCCAGTACTTC; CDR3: CAWSQVGETQYF
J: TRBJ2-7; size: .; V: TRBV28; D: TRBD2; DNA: TGTGCCAGCAGTCCCCTTCGGACTAGCGGGACCGACTACGAGCAGTACTTC; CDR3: CASSPLRTSGTDYEQYF
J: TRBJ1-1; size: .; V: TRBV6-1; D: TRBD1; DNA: TGTGCCGGAGCTTTAGAACAGGGGAGGACTGAAGCTTTCTTT; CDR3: CAGALEQGRTEAFF
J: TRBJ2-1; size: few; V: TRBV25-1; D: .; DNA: TGTGCCAGCAGTGAACGAGACGGTTCCTACAATGAGCAGTTCTTC; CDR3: CASSERDGSYNEQFF
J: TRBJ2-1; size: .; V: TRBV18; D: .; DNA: TGTGCCAGCTCCCCCCCCACCGACAAGAATGAGCAGTTCTTC; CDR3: CASSPPTDKNEQFF
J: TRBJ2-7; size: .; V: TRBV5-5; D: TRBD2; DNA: TGTGCCAGCAGCTCTAGCGGGAGCTCCTACGAGCAGTACTTC; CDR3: CASSSSGSSYEQYF
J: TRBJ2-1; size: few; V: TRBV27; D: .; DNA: TGTGCCAGCAGTCCCGGCGTTGAGAAGGGCAATGAGCAGTTCTTC; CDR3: CASSPGVEKGNEQFF
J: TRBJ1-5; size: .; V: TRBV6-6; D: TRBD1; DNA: TGTGCCAGCAGTGAGGACAGGGGATGGGGTCAGCCCCAGCATTTT; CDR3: CASSEDRGWGQPQHF
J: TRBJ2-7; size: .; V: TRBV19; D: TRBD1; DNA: TGTGCCAGTAGTGCCCTCGGGACAGGGTTCCACGAGCAGTACTTC; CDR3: CASSALGTGFHEQYF
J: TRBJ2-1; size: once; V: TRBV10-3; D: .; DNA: TGTGCCATCAGTGAGTCGAAGTCGGCCAATGAGCAGTTCTTC; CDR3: CAISESKSANEQFF
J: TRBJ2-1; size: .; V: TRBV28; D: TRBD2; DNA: TGTGCCAGCAGTACTCCGGGACTAGCGGGGGATGAGCAGTTCTTC; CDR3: CASSTPGLAGDEQFF
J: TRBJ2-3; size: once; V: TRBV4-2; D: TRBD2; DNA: TGTGCCAGCAGCCAAGATATGGTAGCGGGAGGGATCAGTACAGATACGCAGTATTTT; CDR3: CASSQDMVAGGISTDTQYF
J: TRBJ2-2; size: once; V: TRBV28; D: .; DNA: TGTGCCAGCAGTTTTACCCCCCTTTATGCCGGGGAGCTGTTTTTT; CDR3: CASSFTPLYAGELFF
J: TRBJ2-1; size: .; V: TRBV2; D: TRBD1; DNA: TGTGCCAGCAGTGAAGCTGCCAGGGGGCGAAGTGAGCAGTTCTTC; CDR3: CASSEAARGRSEQFF
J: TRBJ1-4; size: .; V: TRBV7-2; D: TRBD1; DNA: TGTGCCAGCAGCCGCACAGGGGTCGGTGAAAAACTGTTTTTT; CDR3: CASSRTGVGEKLFF
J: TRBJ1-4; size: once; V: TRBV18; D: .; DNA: TGTGCCAGCTCACCTGGGGGATCGAGACGAGAAAAACTGTTTTTT; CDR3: CASSPGGSRREKLFF
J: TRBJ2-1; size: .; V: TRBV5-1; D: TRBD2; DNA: TGCGCCAGCAGCCCTACGACGGGAGGGGGGTACAATGAGCAGTTCTTC; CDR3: CASSPTTGGGYNEQFF
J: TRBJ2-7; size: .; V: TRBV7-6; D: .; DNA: TGTGCCAGCAGCTTAGCGCGAGGAGGAGAGCAGTACTTC; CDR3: CASSLARGGEQYF
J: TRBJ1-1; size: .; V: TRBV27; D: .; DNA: TGTGCCAGCAGTTTTCAGGGCGGGAACACTGAAGCTTTCTTT; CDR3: CASSFQGGNTEAFF
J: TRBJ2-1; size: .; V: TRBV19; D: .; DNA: TGTGCCAGTAGACCTATGGGCGGTGAGCAGTTCTTC; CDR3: CASRPMGGEQFF
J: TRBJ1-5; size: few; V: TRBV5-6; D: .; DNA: TGTGCCAGCAGCTGGAGGGGTCGTGGTTTTAATCAGCCCCAGCATTTT; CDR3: CASSWRGRGFNQPQHF
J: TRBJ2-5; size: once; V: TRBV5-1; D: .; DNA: TGCGCCAGCAGCTTGTTTTGGGGTCAAGAGACCCAGTACTTC; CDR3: CASSLFWGQETQYF
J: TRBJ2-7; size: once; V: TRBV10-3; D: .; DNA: TGTGCCACGAGGGGCAGTCGGGAATCCTACGAGCAGTACTTC; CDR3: CATRGSRESYEQYF
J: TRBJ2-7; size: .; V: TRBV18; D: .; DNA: TGTGCCAGCTCTCTTCAAGGGGGTCCCGAGCAGTACTTC; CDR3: CASSLQGGPEQYF
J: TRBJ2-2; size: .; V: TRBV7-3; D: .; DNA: TGTGCCAGCAGCTCCGATAGCGGGAACACCGGGGAGCTGTTTTTT; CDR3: CASSSDSGNTGELFF
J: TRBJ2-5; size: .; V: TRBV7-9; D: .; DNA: TGTGCCAGCAGCTTAGTGAAGACCCAGTACTTC; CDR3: CASSLVKTQYF
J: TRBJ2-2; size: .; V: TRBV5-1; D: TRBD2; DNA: TGCGCCAGCAGGGACGGACTAGCGGAATTCACCGGGGAGCTGTTTTTT; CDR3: CASRDGLAEFTGELFF
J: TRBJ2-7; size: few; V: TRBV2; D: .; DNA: TGTGCCAGCAGTGAGGAGGGGGTCTCCTACGAGCAGTACTTC; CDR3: CASSEEGVSYEQYF
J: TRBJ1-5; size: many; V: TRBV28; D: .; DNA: TGTGCCAGCAGTCATGACCAGAATCAGCCCCAGCATTTT; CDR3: CASSHDQNQPQHF
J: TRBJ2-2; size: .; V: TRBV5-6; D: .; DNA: TGTGCCAGCAGACTACAGGGAGATGACACCGGGGAGCTGTTTTTT; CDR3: CASRLQGDDTGELFF
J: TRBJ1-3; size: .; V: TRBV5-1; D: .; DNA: TGCGCCAGCAGCTTGGGGGCAACCTCTGGAAACACCATATATTTT; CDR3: CASSLGATSGNTIYF
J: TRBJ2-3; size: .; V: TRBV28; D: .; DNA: TGTGCCAGCAGTTTTGGGGACACCTCACGGACCTTTAAGTCGCAGTATTTT; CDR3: CASSFGDTSRTFKSQYF
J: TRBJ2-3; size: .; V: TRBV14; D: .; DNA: TGTGCCAGCAGCCTCCCGCGGGTTGGAGATACGCAGTATTTT; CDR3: CASSLPRVGDTQYF
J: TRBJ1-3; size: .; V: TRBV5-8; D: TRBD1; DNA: TGTGCCAGCAGTAGGGACAGTAGCTCTGGAAACACCATATATTTT; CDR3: CASSRDSSSGNTIYF
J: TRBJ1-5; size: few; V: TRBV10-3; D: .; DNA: TGTGCCATCAGTGACGGACCGATAAATCAGCCCCAGCATTTT; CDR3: CAISDGPINQPQHF
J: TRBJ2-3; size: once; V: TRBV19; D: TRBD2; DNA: TGTGCCAGTAGTATTAGGGGCGGGAGTTTCGCCACAGATACGCAGTATTTT; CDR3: CASSIRGGSFATDTQYF
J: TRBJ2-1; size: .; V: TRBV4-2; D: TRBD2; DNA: TGTGCCAGCAGCCAAGCAGGGACTAGCGGTAGCTCCTACAATGAGCAGTTCTTC; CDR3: CASSQAGTSGSSYNEQFF
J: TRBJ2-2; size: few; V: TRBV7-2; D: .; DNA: TGTGCCAGCAGCTTAGGTTCGGGCGGGGAGCTGTTTTTT; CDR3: CASSLGSGGELFF
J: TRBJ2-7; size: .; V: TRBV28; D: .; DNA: TGTGCCAGCAGTTGGGAAGGGATCTCCTACGAGCAGTACTTC; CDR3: CASSWEGISYEQYF
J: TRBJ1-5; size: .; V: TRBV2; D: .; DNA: TGTGCCAGCACATCCGGGAAAAGCAATCAGCCCCAGCATTTT; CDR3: CASTSGKSNQPQHF
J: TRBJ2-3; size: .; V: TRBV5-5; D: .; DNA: TGTGCCAGCAGCTTGGCCTATGCTCCAGATACGCAGTATTTT; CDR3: CASSLAYAPDTQYF
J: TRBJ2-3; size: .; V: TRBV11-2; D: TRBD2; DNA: TGTGCCAGCAGCTACGGACTAGCGGGAGGAGCAGATACGCAGTATTTT; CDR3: CASSYGLAGGADTQYF
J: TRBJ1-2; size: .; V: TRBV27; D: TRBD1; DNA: TGTGCCAGCAGTCCATACTTCATAGGGACAGGGGGAGGCTATGGCTACACCTTC; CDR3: CASSPYFIGTGGGYGYTF
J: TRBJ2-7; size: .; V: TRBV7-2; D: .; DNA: TGTGCCAGCAGCCACGGGGGCGGCGAGCAGTACTTC; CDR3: CASSHGGGEQYF
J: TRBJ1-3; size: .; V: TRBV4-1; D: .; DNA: TGCGCCAGCAGCCAAGATGAGGTGTGGAGGCCGGGAAACACCATATATTTT; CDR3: CASSQDEVWRPGNTIYF
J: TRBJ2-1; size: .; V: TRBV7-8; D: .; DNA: TGTGCCAGCAGCTTAGCGGTAAGGACACCTCACAATGAGCAGTTCTTC; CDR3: CASSLAVRTPHNEQFF